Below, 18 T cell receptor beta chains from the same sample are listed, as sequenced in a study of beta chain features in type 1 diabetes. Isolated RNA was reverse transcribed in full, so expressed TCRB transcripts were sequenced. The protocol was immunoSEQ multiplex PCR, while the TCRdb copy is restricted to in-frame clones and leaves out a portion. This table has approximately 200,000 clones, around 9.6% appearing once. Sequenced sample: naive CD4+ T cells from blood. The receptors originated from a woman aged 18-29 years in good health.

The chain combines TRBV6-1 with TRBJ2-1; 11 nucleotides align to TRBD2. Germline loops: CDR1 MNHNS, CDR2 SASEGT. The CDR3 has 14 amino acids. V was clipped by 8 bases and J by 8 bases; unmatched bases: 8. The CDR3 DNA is TGTGCCAGCCCCCGGCTAGCGGGAGGTCATGAGCAGTTCTTC. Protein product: CASPRLAGGHEQFF.

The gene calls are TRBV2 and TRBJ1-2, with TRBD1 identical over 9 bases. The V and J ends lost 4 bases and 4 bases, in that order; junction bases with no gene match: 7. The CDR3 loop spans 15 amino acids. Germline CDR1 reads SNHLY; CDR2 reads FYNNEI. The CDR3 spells CASSVGQGGGYGYTF. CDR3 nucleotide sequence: TGTGCCAGCAGTGTGGGACAGGGCGGTGGCTATGGCTACACCTTC.

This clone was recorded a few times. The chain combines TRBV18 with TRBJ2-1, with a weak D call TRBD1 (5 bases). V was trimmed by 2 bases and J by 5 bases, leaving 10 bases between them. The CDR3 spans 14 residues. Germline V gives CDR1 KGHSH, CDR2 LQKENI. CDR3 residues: CASSPESGNNEQFF. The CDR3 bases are TGTGCCAGCTCACCAGAGTCAGGGAACAATGAGCAGTTCTTC. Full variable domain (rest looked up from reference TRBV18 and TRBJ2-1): NAGVMQNPRHLVRRRGQEARLRCSPMKGHSHVYWYRQLPEEGLKFMVYLQKENIIDESGMPKERFSAEFPKEGPSILRIQQVVRGDSAAYFCASSPESGNNEQFFGPGTRLTVL.

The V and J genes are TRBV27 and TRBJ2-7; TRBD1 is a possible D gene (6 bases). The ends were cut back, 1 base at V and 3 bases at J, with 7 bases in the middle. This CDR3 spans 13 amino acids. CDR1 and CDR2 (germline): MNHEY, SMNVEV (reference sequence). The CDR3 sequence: CASSLYRVYEQYF. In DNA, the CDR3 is TGTGCCAGCAGTTTATACAGGGTCTACGAGCAGTACTTC.

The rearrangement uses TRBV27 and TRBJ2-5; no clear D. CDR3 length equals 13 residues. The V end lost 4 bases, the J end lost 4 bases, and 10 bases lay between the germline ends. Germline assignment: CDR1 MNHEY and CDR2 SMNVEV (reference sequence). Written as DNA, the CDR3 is TGTGCCAGCAGTTCCCAGGTCAGAGAGACCCAGTACTTC. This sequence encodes CASSSQVRETQYF.

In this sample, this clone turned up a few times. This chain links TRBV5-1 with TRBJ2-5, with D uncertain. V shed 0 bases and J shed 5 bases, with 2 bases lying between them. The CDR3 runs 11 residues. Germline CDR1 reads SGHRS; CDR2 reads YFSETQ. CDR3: CASSLAETQYF. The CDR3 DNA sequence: TGCGCCAGCAGCTTGGCTGAGACCCAGTACTTC.

CDR3 loop: CASSYAGYNEKLFF. The CDR3 DNA reads as TGTGCCAGCAGTTATGCAGGCTACAATGAAAAACTGTTTTTT. The chain is built from TRBV6-6 and TRBJ1-4, with D uncertain. The CDR3 totals 14 residues. V shed 3 bases and J shed 5 bases, with 10 bases lying between them. The germline gives CDR1 MNHNY, CDR2 SVGAGI (reference sequence).

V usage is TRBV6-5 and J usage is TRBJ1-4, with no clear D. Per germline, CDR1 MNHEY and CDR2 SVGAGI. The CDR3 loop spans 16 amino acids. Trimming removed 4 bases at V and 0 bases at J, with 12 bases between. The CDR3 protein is CASSFDVSATNEKLFF. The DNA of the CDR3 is TGTGCCAGCAGTTTCGATGTGTCGGCAACTAATGAAAAACTGTTTTTT.

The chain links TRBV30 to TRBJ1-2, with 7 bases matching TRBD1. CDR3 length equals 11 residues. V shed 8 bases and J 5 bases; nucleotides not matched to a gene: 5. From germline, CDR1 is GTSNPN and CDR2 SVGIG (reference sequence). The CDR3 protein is CAAYRGYGYTF. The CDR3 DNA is TGTGCCGCATACAGGGGATATGGCTACACCTTC.

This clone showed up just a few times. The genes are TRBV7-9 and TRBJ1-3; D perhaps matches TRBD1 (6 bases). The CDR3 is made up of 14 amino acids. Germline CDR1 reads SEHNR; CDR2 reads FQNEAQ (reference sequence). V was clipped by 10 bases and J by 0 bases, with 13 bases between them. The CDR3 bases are TGTGCCACGTTGACAGGTTCCTCTGGAAACACCATATATTTT. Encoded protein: CATLTGSSGNTIYF.

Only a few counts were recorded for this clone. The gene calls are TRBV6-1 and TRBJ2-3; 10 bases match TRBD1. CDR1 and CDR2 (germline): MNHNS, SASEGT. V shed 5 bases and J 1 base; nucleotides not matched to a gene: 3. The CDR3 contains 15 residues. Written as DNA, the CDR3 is TGTGCCAGCAGTCGAGGGACAGGGGGCACAGATACGCAGTATTTT. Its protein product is CASSRGTGGTDTQYF.

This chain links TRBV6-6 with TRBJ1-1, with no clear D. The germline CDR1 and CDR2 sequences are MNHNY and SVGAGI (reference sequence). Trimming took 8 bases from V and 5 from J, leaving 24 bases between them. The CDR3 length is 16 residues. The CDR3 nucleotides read TGTGCCAGCCATACACGCGGTCTGGCTGGAGGGACTGAAGCTTTCTTT. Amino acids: CASHTRGLAGGTEAFF.

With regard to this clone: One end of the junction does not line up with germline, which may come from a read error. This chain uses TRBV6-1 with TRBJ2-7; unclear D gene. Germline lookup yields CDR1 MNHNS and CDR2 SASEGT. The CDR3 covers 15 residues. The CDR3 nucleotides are TGTGCCATCAGTGAGTCGAAGCCGCTTCTCTACGAGCAGTACTTC. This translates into CAISESKPLLYEQYF.

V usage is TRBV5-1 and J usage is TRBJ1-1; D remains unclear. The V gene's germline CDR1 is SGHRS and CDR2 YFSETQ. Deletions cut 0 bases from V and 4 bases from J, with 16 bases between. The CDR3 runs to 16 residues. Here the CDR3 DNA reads TGCGCCAGCAGCTTGGATCCGCCCCCAGGACTCACTGAAGCTTTCTTT. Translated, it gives CASSLDPPPGLTEAFF. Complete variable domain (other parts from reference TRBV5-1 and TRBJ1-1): KAGVTQTPRYLIKTRGQQVTLSCSPISGHRSVSWYQQTPGQGLQFLFEYFSETQRNKGNFPGRFSGRQFSNSRSEMNVSTLELGDSALYLCASSLDPPPGLTEAFFGQGTRLTVV.

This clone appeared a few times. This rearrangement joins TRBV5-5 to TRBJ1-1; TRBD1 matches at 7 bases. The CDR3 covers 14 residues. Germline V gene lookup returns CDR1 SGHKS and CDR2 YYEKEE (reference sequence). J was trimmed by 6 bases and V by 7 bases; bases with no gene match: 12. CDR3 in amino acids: CASLRTSGTAEAFF. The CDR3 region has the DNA TGTGCCAGCCTAAGAACTTCGGGGACAGCTGAAGCTTTCTTT.

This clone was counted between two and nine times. The CDR3 nucleotides read TGTGCCAGCAGCCCGGCCGGGACACCTTTAGCCTACGAGCAGTACTTC. It codes for CASSPAGTPLAYEQYF. V is TRBV5-4 and J is TRBJ2-7; perhaps TRBD1 as D (6 bases). With 4 bases removed from V and 2 bases from J, the gap between germline ends came to 19 bases. The CDR3 has 16 residues. Germline V gene lookup returns CDR1 SGHNT and CDR2 YYREEE (reference sequence).

The CDR3 nucleotides read TGCGCCAGCAGTCGACCCCGGGACTTACTGATAAATGAGCAGTTCTTC. This sequence encodes CASSRPRDLLINEQFF. The chain uses TRBV23-1 and TRBJ2-1; maybe TRBD2 (6 bases). TRBV23-1 is recorded as an ORF, its role being uncertain. The ends were cut back, 4 bases at V and 7 bases at J, with 20 bases in the middle. The CDR3 length is 16 residues.

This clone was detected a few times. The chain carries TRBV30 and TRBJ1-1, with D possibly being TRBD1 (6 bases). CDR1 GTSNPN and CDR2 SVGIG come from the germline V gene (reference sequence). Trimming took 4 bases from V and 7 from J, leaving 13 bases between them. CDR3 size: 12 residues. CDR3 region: CAWTQGTYEAFF. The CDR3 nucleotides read TGTGCCTGGACCCAAGGGACATATGAAGCTTTCTTT.